This TCR beta chain was obtained from a study of T cell responses to AZD1222 COVID-19 vaccine (TCRdb year 2021). With respect to the entire study: AZD1222 recipients with second doses at about 4 weeks or about 12 weeks were pooled, because spike-specific TCR depth and breadth did not differ between schedules. Trial participants were enrolled by age into subgroups of 18-55, 56-69 and 70-plus years, and roughly 150, 30 and 60 TCR-sequenced participants, respectively, were included in these subgroups. A total of 230 to 250 trial participants underwent TCR sequencing, of whom more than 200 had received two doses of AZD1222 and approximately 26 had received two doses of the MenACWY control vaccine. General study outcomes and caveats: Nearly half of unique spike-specific TCRs reportedly recognized epitopes outside regions mutated in the B.1.351 and B.1.1.7 variants. Vaccine-associated CD4 TCRs spanned the whole spike protein, with dominant responses in regions 160-218 and 743-854. Most participants were white British and females outnumbered males, and the authors suggested that clonal diversity may have been underestimated. After two AZD1222 doses, both the breadth and the depth of spike-specific TCRs were significantly higher than at day 0 and than in MenACWY recipients. Conclusions about previously exposed vaccinees are limited, since just a handful of AZD1222 recipients were seropositive for SARS-CoV-2 at baseline. In the small 56-69-year group, the increase in depth fell short of significance, most likely because of low power. Because no samples from the day 14 peak response were available, repertoires could be characterized only after the peak T cell response.

This clone was seen a handful of times. Its antigen specificity is not known. One base away there is no much larger clone; base qualities are not given. The CDR3 regions of human TCRbeta chains were analyzed by immunosequencing. The study's processing was this. Repertoire TCRs were checked for matches against a reference library of SARS-CoV-2-specific TCRs that had been generated using the MIRA antigen-specificity platform. Breadth was defined as the fraction of unique TCRs that were SARS-CoV-2-associated, and depth was defined as the fraction of total T cells that were SARS-CoV-2-associated. Each spike-specific TCR was assigned to its reactive spike region and to a CD4 or CD8 class using the MIRA data. Log10-transformed breadth and depth values were compared by one-way ANOVA with Sidak's multiple comparisons tests. TCRdb limited this immuneACCESS table to in-frame rearrangements with V and J called. A share of clones is missing; checked studies link under half to unresolved V genes, and the rest is unexplained. The DNA gave D and trimming, while V, J and clone size come from that table. The sample contains over 95,000 clones, 70% to 90% of them found a single time. Around 3.1% of the sample is in the top ten clones.

The germline V gene provides CDR1 MNHEY and CDR2 SVGEGT. V is reduced by 3 bases and J by 5 bases, leaving a spacing of 7 bases between them. Inclusive of the bounding cysteine and phenylalanine, the CDR3 is 13 residues long. CDR3 DNA only is kept here, 39 bases in frame from base 1. The meaning of the sample's time point label: baseline before first vaccination. Vaccinee samples were obtained from the UK trials COV001 and COV002, which included a single-blind randomized controlled phase 2/3 trial of AZD1222 (ChAdOx1 nCoV-19) in healthy adults. For TCRbeta chain sequencing, PBMC samples were collected from trial participants at day 0 and at day 28 after the second dose.

The receptor's source is an adult in good health. The sequence is built from TRBV6-2 or TRBV6-3 and TRBJ2-2; the best D guess is TRBD2, with 6 bases matching. The sample was peripheral blood, taken on day 0 of AZD1222 vaccination. The DNA sequence follows: TGTGCCAGCAGTTATGGGGGGACCGGGGAGCTGTTTTTT. It translates to CASSYGGTGELFF.